This TCR beta chain was recovered during a study of blood T cell repertoires in COVID-19. Study-level background: From the United States, Italy and Spain came samples of acute and convalescent COVID-19. T cells, B-cell-depleted T cells, or PBMCs supplied cDNA or gDNA.

Per the original methods: Counts of nucleated cells, estimated from reference gene primer amplification, were obtained. Libraries were prepared by immunoSEQ multiplex PCR; TCRdb keeps only in-frame clonotypes and omits some of them. The V and J calls and clone size were taken over from that table, and D and trimming were inferred from the DNA. The data show around 120,000 clones, about 78% seen once. With V trimmed by 6 bases and J by 3 bases, 11 bases remained unmatched. Germline V lookup: CDR1 SEHNR, CDR2 FQNEAQ (reference sequence). The CDR3 covers 16 residues. The chain uses TRBV7-9 and TRBJ2-3; 8 bases match TRBD1. The sequence was collected from a man aged 65 to 85 with acute or convalescent COVID-19. Sequencing input: peripheral blood. CDR3 sequence: CASSSKQGERTDTQYF. CDR3 nucleotides: TGTGCCAGCAGTAGTAAACAGGGGGAGAGGACAGATACGCAGTATTTT. Full variable domain (outside the CDR3, taken from reference TRBV7-9 and TRBJ2-3): DTGVSQNPRHKITKRGQNVTFRCDPISEHNRLYWYRQTLGQGPEFLTYFQNEAQLEKSRLLSDRFSAERPKGSFSTLEIQRTEQGDSAMYLCASSSKQGERTDTQYFGPGTRLTVL.